Shown below are 27 T cell receptor beta chains from a single sample sequenced in a study of T cell responses to AZD1222 COVID-19 vaccine. Sequencing used immunoSEQ multiplex PCR; TCRdb keeps in-frame clones, though not all of them. The table lists some 140,000 clones, approximately 87% of them singletons. The sequencing here drew on peripheral blood, taken on day 0 of MenACWY control vaccination. The source is an adult in good health.

V usage is TRBV6-6 and J usage is TRBJ2-1; unclear D gene. This CDR3 has 14 residues. Trimming took 6 bases from V and 0 from J, leaving 9 bases between them. Germline CDR1 is MNHNY and CDR2 is SVGAGI (reference sequence). The CDR3 loop is CASSSLSSYNEQFF. The CDR3, as DNA: TGTGCCAGCAGCTCCCTAAGCTCCTACAATGAGCAGTTCTTC.

The chain combines TRBV7-2 with TRBJ1-2; D gene ambiguous. V lost 3 bases to trimming and J lost 2 bases, with 7 bases between them. Per the germline V gene, CDR1 is SGHTA and CDR2 is FQGNSA. There are 13 residues in the CDR3. The CDR3 sequence is CASSFLPNYGYTF. In DNA form, the CDR3 reads TGTGCCAGCAGCTTTCTACCAAACTATGGCTACACCTTC.

This clone was seen a handful of times. The chain is built from TRBV3-1 (or the pseudogene TRBV3-2) and TRBJ2-7; D might be TRBD2 (5 bases). CDR1 LGHDT and CDR2 YNNKEL come from the germline V gene (reference sequence). V lost 1 base and J 3 bases, leaving 13 bases between the germline ends. This CDR3 region has 15 residues. Written as DNA, the CDR3 is TGTGCCAGCAGCCAAGGGCCGGGATCAAACTACGAGCAGTACTTC. This translates into CASSQGPGSNYEQYF.

The rearrangement links TRBV5-5 to TRBJ2-2; 15 nucleotides align to TRBD2. The CDR3 is 17 amino acids. Germline V gives CDR1 SGHKS, CDR2 YYEKEE (reference sequence). V gave up 2 bases and J gave up 8 bases; unmatched junction bases: 7. The CDR3 reads CASSFWTSGRAGGELFF. In nucleotides, the CDR3 is TGTGCCAGCAGCTTTTGGACTAGCGGGAGGGCCGGTGGGGAGCTGTTTTTT.

This rearrangement joins TRBV3-1 (or the pseudogene TRBV3-2) to TRBJ2-1, with 10 positions matching TRBD2. Germline CDR1 reads LGHDT; CDR2 reads YNNKEL (reference sequence). V lost 1 base, J lost 0 bases, and 6 bases stayed unmatched. CDR3 size: 18 residues. CDR3 DNA sequence: TGTGCCAGCAGCCAAGGGACGCTAGCGGGGGCCTCCTACAATGAGCAGTTCTTC. It specifies CASSQGTLAGASYNEQFF.

The CDR3 is CASSRDLAYEQYV. The CDR3 nucleotides read TGTGCCAGCAGCCGGGACCTCGCCTACGAGCAGTACGTC. The V gene is TRBV6-2 or TRBV6-3, the J gene TRBJ2-7; either TRBD1 or TRBD2 may fit D (5 bases each). The germline V and J ends were trimmed by 6 bases and 2 bases, with 11 bases remaining between them. CDR1 and CDR2 from the germline V gene are MNHEY and SVGEGT. The CDR3 contains 13 residues.

The chain joins TRBV4-3 to TRBJ2-3, with 8 positions matching TRBD2. Germline V gene lookup returns CDR1 LGHNA and CDR2 YSLEER. The trim removed 1 base at V and 6 bases at J, leaving 6 bases unmatched. This CDR3 comprises 15 residues. The CDR3 protein is CASSQGLATGDTQYF. CDR3 bases: TGCGCCAGCAGCCAAGGACTAGCGACGGGGGATACGCAGTATTTT.

The chain joins TRBV5-1 to TRBJ2-7, with TRBD1 identical over 7 bases. CDR1 and CDR2 (germline): SGHRS, YFSETQ. V shed 4 bases and J 0 bases; nucleotides not matched to a gene: 1. CDR3 length equals 13 residues. The CDR3 loop reads CASSGQVSYEQYF. CDR3 bases: TGCGCCAGCAGCGGACAGGTCTCCTACGAGCAGTACTTC.

The chain carries TRBV11-2 and TRBJ2-4, with D perhaps being TRBD1 or TRBD2 (5 bases each). Germline loops: CDR1 SGHAT, CDR2 FQNNGV. There are 15 residues in the CDR3. Trimming removed 4 bases from V and 9 bases from J, with 19 bases in between. The chain's CDR3 is CASSSPRGKGPIQYF. The CDR3, as DNA: TGTGCCAGCAGCTCACCCCGGGGCAAAGGCCCCATTCAGTACTTC.

The V gene is TRBV4-3, the J gene TRBJ2-1; TRBD2 agrees at 8 bases. CDR1 is LGHNA, CDR2 YSLEER, per germline. The CDR3 is 20 residues long. V was pared by 2 bases and J by 5 bases, with 20 bases of the junction left unmatched. CDR3 loop: CASSQIAGLGTLLSDNEQFF. In nucleotides, the CDR3 is TGCGCCAGCAGCCAAATAGCGGGGCTGGGAACCTTACTATCGGACAATGAGCAGTTCTTC.

The J gene is TRBJ2-7, the V gene TRBV6-2 or TRBV6-3; D is possibly TRBD2 (5 bases). Germline V lookup: CDR1 MNHEY, CDR2 SVGEGT. This CDR3 contains 14 residues. The V gene lost 6 bases and the J gene lost 2 bases, with 14 bases spanning the gap. CDR3 in amino acids: CASSLDFFTYEQYF. The CDR3 DNA reads TGTGCCAGCAGCTTGGACTTTTTCACCTACGAGCAGTACTTC.

This clone was counted once. The chain uses TRBV27 and TRBJ1-5; no reliable D call. Germline CDR1 is MNHEY and CDR2 is SMNVEV (reference sequence). CDR3 length: 12 residues. V lost 3 bases, J lost 9 bases, and 9 bases lay in between. CDR3 residues: CASSFRGRPQHF. The CDR3 DNA follows: TGTGCCAGCAGTTTTCGGGGAAGGCCCCAGCATTTT.

The chain joins TRBV21-1 to TRBJ2-7; the D call in the table, TRBD2, was not verified against the DNA. TRBV21-1 is tagged as a pseudogene. This CDR3 spans 14 amino acids. The CDR3 coding sequence is TGTGCCAGCAGCGGACTGACTAAGCCTTACGAGCAGTACGTC. It encodes CASSGLTKPYEQYV.

V gene TRBV7-9 combines with J gene TRBJ2-1; 7 bases map to TRBD2. Trimming at V came to 8 bases and at J to 5 bases, leaving 15 bases not matched to a gene. Looked up from germline, CDR1 is SEHNR and CDR2 is FQNEAQ (reference sequence). The CDR3 runs to 16 residues. CDR3 DNA: TGTGCCAGCCAATTCTGGGCGGGAGATTTTGACAATGAGCAGTTCTTC. Protein product: CASQFWAGDFDNEQFF.

The rearrangement links TRBV15 to TRBJ1-4; D is undetermined. The CDR3 consists of 16 residues. Germline V lookup: CDR1 LNHNV, CDR2 YYDKDF (reference sequence). The V end was cut by 5 bases, the J end by 4 bases, with 17 bases between. As DNA, the CDR3 is TGTGCCACCAGCGGCCGGTTAGGACTGCTTAATGAAAAACTGTTTTTT. Encoded protein: CATSGRLGLLNEKLFF.

The gene calls are TRBV5-1 and TRBJ1-5, with D hard to call. The germline CDR1 and CDR2 sequences are SGHRS and YFSETQ. The length of the CDR3 is 14 residues. V lost 5 bases, J lost 2 bases, and 11 bases lay in between. DNA of the CDR3: TGCGCCAGCAGTGCGGGGATAGGCAATCAGCCCCAGCATTTT. Its protein is CASSAGIGNQPQHF.

In its sample, this clone was seen once. The chain employs TRBV6-1 and TRBJ2-5; possible D gene TRBD1, 6 bases. CDR1 and CDR2 from the germline V gene are MNHNS and SASEGT. CDR3 length: 15 amino acids. Trimming pared 2 bases from V and 2 bases from J, leaving 12 bases between. CDR3 sequence reads: CASSESPGQQETQYF. CDR3 DNA: TGTGCCAGCAGTGAAAGCCCCGGACAGCAAGAGACCCAGTACTTC.

The chain carries TRBV11-3 and TRBJ2-3; D gene unclear. The CDR3 sequence is 15 residues long. V lost 2 bases and J lost 2, with 11 bases in between. Germline loops: CDR1 SGHNT, CDR2 YENEEA. As DNA, the CDR3 is TGTGCCAGCAGCTTACGGTCGGGCTTCACAGATACGCAGTATTTT. Translating gives CASSLRSGFTDTQYF.

CDR3 amino acids: CASSRRQGESPLHF. The CDR3, as DNA: TGTGCCAGCAGCCGCAGACAGGGAGAGTCACCCCTCCACTTT. This chain uses TRBV7-2 with TRBJ1-6; 7 nucleotides align to TRBD1. The ends lost 5 bases at V and 10 bases at J; junction bases unmatched: 8. The CDR3 sequence is 14 residues long. CDR1 SGHTA and CDR2 FQGNSA come from the germline V gene.

J is TRBJ1-5 and V is TRBV7-6; D call uncertain. CDR1 and CDR2 from the germline V gene are SGHVS and FNYEAQ. This CDR3 spans 15 amino acids. V was pared by 1 base and J by 1 base, with 8 bases between. CDR3 residues: CASSLGEGSNQPQHF. DNA for the CDR3: TGTGCCAGCAGCTTAGGGGAAGGAAGCAATCAGCCCCAGCATTTT. Supplemented by reference TRBV7-6 and TRBJ1-5, the full variable domain reads GAGVSQSPRYKVTKRGQDVALRCDPISGHVSLYWYRQALGQGPEFLTYFNYEAQQDKSGLPNDRFSAERPEGSISTLTIQRTEQRDSAMYRCASSLGEGSNQPQHFGDGTRLSIL.

This clone was observed once. The rearrangement links TRBV6-5 to TRBJ1-1, with unresolved D. Germline loops: CDR1 MNHEY, CDR2 SVGAGI. Trimming removed 3 bases from V and 4 bases from J, with 9 bases in between. The CDR3 sequence is 13 residues long. The CDR3 protein is CASSYASRTEAFF. CDR3 nucleotide sequence: TGTGCCAGCAGTTATGCCAGCCGCACTGAAGCTTTCTTT.

CDR3 sequence: CASSLEGGSYNEQFF. The CDR3 coding sequence is TGTGCCAGCAGCTTAGAAGGCGGTTCCTACAATGAGCAGTTCTTC. V and J are TRBV11-3 and TRBJ2-1; D not certain. This CDR3 comprises 15 residues. Germline CDR1 reads SGHNT; CDR2 reads YENEEA. V was trimmed by 0 bases and J by 1 base, leaving 7 bases between them.

The chain has TRBV5-8 and TRBJ1-1; D possibly corresponds to TRBD1 (6 bases). The CDR3 is 14 residues long. The germline CDR1 and CDR2 sequences are SGHTS and YDEGEE. V was clipped by 0 bases and J by 2 bases, with 8 bases between them. CDR3 in DNA: TGTGCCAGCAGCTTGGGTGGGGGCAACACTGAAGCTTTCTTT. This gives the protein CASSLGGGNTEAFF.

The J gene is TRBJ1-6, the V gene TRBV5-5; TRBD1 aligns across 9 bases. CDR3 length equals 16 residues. Looked up from germline, CDR1 is SGHKS and CDR2 is YYEKEE (reference sequence). V gave up 4 bases and J gave up 6 bases; unmatched junction bases: 8. CDR3 loop: CASSPPGQGLNSPLHF. Here the CDR3 DNA reads TGTGCCAGCAGCCCGCCGGGACAGGGACTTAATTCACCCCTCCACTTT.

The chain recombines TRBV11-3 with TRBJ1-1, with TRBD1 as a possible D gene (5 bases). Germline V lookup: CDR1 SGHNT, CDR2 YENEEA. V was cut by 5 bases and J by 6 bases, with 13 bases left in between. The CDR3 extends over 13 amino acids. The CDR3, as DNA: TGTGCCAGCAGCCCTTTTCCCAGGGCTGAAGCTTTCTTT. Its translation is CASSPFPRAEAFF.

This chain connects TRBV28 to TRBJ1-2; D may be TRBD1 (6 bases). The CDR3 runs 12 residues. Germline CDR1 MDHEN, CDR2 SYDVKM. V lost 10 bases, J lost 5 bases, and 14 bases lay in between. For the CDR3, the DNA is TGTGCCACCGACAGGTCGGAATATGGCTACACCTTC. Amino acids: CATDRSEYGYTF.

The chain couples TRBV5-4 to TRBJ2-7; 7 bases line up with TRBD1. The V gene's germline CDR1 is SGHNT and CDR2 YYREEE (reference sequence). The ends lost 4 bases at V and 6 bases at J; junction bases unmatched: 7. The CDR3 extends over 13 amino acids. The DNA of the CDR3 is TGTGCCAGCAGCCGGGACAGAACCTCCGAGCAGTACGTC. Translation: CASSRDRTSEQYV.